This T cell receptor (beta chain) came from a study of T cell responses to AZD1222 COVID-19 vaccine. Study observations and caveats: Most donors were white British and more were female, and clonal diversity was possibly underestimated. Increased Spike-specific TCR breadth and depth were observed after two AZD1222 doses.

Germline V gives CDR1 MGHRA, CDR2 YSYEKL. Losses at the gene ends were 6 bases for V and 7 bases for J; bases not matched to a gene: 11. The CDR3 totals 15 residues. In the case of this clone: Its matching antigen is unknown.

Measured with immunoSEQ multiplex PCR; TCRdb has only the in-frame clones, and not every one. The table records around 140,000 clones, approximately 93% of them present only once. This sequence joins TRBV4-1 and TRBJ2-2, with 7 bases that match TRBD2. This sequence was found in an adult in good health. The sample was peripheral blood, taken on day 0 of AZD1222 vaccination. The CDR3 DNA is TGCGCCAGCAGGCAGCCCGGGACTAACCTCGGGGAGCTGTTTTTT. Its protein product is CASRQPGTNLGELFF.